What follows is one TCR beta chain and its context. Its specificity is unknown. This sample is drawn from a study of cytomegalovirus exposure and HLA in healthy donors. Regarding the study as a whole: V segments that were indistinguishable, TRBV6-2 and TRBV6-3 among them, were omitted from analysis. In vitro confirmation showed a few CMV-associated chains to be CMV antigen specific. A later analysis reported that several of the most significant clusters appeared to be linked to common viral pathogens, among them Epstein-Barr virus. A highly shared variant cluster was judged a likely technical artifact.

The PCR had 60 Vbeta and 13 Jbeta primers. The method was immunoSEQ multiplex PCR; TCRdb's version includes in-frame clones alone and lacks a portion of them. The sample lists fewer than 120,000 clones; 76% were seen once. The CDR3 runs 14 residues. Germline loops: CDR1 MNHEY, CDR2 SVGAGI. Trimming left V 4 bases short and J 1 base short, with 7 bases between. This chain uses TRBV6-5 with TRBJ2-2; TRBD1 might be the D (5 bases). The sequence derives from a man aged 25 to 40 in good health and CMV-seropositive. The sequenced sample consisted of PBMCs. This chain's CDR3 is CASSWQGNTGELFF. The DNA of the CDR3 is TGTGCCAGCAGTTGGCAGGGGAACACCGGGGAGCTGTTTTTT.